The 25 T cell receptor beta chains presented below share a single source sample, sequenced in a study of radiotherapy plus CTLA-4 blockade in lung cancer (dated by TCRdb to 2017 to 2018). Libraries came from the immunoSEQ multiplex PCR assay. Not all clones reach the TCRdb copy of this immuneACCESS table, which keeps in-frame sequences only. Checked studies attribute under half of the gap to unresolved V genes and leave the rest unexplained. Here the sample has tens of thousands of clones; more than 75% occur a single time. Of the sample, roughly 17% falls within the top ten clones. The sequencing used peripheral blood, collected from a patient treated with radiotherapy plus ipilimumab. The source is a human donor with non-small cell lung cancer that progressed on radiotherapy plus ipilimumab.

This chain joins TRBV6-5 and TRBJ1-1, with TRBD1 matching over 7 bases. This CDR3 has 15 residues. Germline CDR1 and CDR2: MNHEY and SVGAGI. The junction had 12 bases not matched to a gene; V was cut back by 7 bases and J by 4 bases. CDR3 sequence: CASTPRTTGITEAFF. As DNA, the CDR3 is TGTGCCAGCACCCCAAGAACGACAGGGATCACTGAAGCTTTCTTT.

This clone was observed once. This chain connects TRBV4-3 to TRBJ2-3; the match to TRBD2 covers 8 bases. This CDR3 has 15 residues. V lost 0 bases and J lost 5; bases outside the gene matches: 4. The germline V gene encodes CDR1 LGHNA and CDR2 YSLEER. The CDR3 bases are TGCGCCAGCAGCCAAGATCGGCTAGCGGGAGATACGCAGTATTTT. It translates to CASSQDRLAGDTQYF.

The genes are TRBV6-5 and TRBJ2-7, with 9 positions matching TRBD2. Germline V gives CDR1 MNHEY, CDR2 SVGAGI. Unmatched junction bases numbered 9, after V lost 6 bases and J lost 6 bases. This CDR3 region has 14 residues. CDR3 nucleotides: TGTGCCAGCAGATCCGGGACTAGCACGAGCGAGCAGTACTTC. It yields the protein CASRSGTSTSEQYF.

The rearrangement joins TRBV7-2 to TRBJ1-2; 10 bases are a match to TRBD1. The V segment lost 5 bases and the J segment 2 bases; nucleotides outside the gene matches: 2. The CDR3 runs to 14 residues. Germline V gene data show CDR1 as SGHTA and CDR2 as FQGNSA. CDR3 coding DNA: TGTGCCAGCAGCCCGGGACAGGGGAACTATGGCTACACCTTC. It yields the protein CASSPGQGNYGYTF.

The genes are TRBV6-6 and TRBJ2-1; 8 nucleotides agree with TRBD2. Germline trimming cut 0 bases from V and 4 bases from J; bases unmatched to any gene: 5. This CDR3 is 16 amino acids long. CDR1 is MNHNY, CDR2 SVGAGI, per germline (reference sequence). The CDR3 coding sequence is TGTGCCAGCAGTTACTCGAGAGCGGGGGCGTACAATGAGCAGTTCTTC. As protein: CASSYSRAGAYNEQFF.

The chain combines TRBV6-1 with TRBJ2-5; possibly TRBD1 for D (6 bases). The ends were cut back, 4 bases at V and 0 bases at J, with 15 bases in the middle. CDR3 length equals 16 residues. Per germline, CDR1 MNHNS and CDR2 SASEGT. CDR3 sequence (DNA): TGTGCCAGCAGTGCGCAGGACAGCTTGTACCAAGAGACCCAGTACTTC. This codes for CASSAQDSLYQETQYF.

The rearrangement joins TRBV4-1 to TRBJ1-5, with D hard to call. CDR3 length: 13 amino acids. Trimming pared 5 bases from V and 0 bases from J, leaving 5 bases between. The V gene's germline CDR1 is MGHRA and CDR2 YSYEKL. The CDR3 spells CASSADSNQPQHF. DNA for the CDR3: TGCGCCAGCAGCGCTGATAGCAATCAGCCCCAGCATTTT.

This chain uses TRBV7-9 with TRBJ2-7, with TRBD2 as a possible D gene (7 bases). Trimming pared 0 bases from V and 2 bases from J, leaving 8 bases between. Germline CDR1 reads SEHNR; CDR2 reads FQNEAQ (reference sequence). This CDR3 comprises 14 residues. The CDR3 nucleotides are TGTGCCAGCAGCTTAGCGGGGGGGCCCTACGAGCAGTACTTC. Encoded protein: CASSLAGGPYEQYF.

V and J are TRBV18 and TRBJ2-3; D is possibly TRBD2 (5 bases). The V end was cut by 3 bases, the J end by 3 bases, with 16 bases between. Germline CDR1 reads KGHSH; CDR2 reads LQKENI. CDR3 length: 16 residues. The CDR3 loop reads CASSPLPGIQTDTQYF. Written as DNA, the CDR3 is TGTGCCAGCTCACCCCTTCCGGGAATTCAGACAGATACGCAGTATTTT.

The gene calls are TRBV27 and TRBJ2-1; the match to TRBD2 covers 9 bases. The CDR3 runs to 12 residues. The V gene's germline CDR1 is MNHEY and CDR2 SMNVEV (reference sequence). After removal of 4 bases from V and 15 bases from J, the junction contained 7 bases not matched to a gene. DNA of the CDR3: TGTGCCAGCAGTTCCCCCGGGACTAGCCCGTTCTTC. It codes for CASSSPGTSPFF.

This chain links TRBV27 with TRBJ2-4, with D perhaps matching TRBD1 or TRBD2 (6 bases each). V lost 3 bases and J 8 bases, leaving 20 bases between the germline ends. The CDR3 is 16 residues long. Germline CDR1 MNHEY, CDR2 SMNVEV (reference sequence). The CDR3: CASSLSGTQGRYIQYF. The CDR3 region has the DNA TGTGCCAGCAGTTTGTCCGGGACCCAGGGGAGGTACATTCAGTACTTC.

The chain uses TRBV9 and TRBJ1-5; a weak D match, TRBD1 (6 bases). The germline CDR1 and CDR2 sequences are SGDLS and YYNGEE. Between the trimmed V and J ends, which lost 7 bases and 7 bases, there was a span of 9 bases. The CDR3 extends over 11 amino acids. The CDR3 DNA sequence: TGTGCCAGCGGGGGGCCACAGCCCCAGCATTTT. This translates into CASGGPQPQHF.

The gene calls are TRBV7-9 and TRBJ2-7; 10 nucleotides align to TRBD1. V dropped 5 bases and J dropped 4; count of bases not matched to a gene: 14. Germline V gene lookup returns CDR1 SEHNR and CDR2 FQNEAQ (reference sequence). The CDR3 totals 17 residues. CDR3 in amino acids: CASSLRAPRQGAYEQYF. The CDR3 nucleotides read TGTGCCAGCAGCCTTCGCGCTCCAAGACAGGGGGCTTACGAGCAGTACTTC.

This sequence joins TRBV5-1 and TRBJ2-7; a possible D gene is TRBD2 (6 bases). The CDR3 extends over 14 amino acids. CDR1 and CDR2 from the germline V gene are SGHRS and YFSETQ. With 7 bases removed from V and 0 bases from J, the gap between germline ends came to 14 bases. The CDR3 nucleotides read TGCGCCAGCCAAAAGGCGACTAGCTCCTACGAGCAGTACTTC. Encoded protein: CASQKATSSYEQYF. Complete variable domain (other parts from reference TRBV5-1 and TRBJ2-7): KAGVTQTPRYLIKTRGQQVTLSCSPISGHRSVSWYQQTPGQGLQFLFEYFSETQRNKGNFPGRFSGRQFSNSRSEMNVSTLELGDSALYLCASQKATSSYEQYFGPGTRLTVT.

The CDR3 DNA is TGCAGTGGACAGAACTATGGCTACACCTTC. Its translation: CSGQNYGYTF. The rearrangement links TRBV20-1 to TRBJ1-2; maybe TRBD1 (5 bases). Germline V gene data show CDR1 as DFQATT and CDR2 as SNEGSKA (reference sequence). V lost 7 bases to trimming and J lost 2 bases, with 5 bases between them. The CDR3 is 10 residues long.

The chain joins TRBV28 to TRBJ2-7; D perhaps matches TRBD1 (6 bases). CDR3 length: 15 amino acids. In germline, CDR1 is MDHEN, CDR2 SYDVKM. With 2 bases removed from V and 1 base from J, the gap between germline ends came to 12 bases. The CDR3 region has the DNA TGTGCCAGCAGTTTACAACAGGGTGGATCCTACGAGCAGTACTTC. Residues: CASSLQQGGSYEQYF.

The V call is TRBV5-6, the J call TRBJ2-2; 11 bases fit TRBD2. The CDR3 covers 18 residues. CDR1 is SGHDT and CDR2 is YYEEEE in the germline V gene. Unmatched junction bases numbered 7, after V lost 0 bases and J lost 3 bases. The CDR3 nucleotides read TGTGCCAGCAGCTTGGCCTTCGGACTAGCGGGCGACACCGGGGAGCTGTTTTTT. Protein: CASSLAFGLAGDTGELFF.

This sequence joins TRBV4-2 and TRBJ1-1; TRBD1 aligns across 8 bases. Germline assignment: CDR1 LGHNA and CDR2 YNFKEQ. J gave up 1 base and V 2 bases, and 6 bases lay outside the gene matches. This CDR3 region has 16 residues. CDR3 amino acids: CASSQPAGGWNTEAFF. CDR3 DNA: TGTGCCAGCAGCCAACCTGCAGGGGGCTGGAACACTGAAGCTTTCTTT.

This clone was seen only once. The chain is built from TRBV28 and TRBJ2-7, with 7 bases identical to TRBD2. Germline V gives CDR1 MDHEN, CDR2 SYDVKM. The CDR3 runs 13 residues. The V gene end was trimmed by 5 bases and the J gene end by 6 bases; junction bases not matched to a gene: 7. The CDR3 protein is CASSPWTGGEQYF. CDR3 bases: TGTGCCAGCAGTCCATGGACGGGGGGCGAGCAGTACTTC.

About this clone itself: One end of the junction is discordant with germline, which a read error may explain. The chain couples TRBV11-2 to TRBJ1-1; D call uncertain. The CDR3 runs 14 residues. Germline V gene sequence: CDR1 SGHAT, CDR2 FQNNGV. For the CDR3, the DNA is TGTGCCAGTAGCTTACCTGGTTGGAACACTGAAGCTTTCTTT. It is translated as CASSLPGWNTEAFF.

The CDR3 loop is CASSELAGRYSNQPQHF. Written as DNA, the CDR3 is TGTGCCAGCAGTGAACTGGCCGGACGCTATAGCAATCAGCCCCAGCATTTT. The rearrangement links TRBV2 to TRBJ1-5; no firm D call. Trimming removed 2 bases from V and 0 bases from J, with 14 bases in between. This CDR3 is built from 17 residues. From germline, CDR1 is SNHLY and CDR2 FYNNEI.

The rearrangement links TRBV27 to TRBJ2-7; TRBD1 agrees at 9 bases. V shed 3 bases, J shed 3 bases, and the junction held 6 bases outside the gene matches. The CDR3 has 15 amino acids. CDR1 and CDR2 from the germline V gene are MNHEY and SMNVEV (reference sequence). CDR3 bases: TGTGCCAGCAGTTTCCGGGTGACAGGGGGCTACGAGCAGTACTTC. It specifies CASSFRVTGGYEQYF.

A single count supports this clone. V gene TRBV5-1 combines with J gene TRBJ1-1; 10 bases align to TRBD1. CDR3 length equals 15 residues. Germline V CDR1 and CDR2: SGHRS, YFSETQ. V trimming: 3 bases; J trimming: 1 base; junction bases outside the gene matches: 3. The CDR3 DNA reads TGCGCCAGCAGCTCCGGGACAGGGGAGAACACTGAAGCTTTCTTT. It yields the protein CASSSGTGENTEAFF.

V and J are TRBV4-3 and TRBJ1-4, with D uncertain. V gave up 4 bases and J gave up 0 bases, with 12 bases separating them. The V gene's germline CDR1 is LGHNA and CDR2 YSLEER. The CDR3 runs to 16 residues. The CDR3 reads CASSRNSASTNEKLFF. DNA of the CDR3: TGCGCCAGCAGCCGTAACAGCGCTTCAACTAATGAAAAACTGTTTTTT.

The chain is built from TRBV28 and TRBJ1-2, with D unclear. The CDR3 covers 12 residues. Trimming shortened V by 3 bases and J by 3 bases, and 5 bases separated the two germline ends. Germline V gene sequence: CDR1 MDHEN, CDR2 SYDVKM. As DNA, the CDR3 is TGTGCCAGCAGTTTGTTTGACTATGGCTACACCTTC. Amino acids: CASSLFDYGYTF.